This T cell receptor (beta chain) was sequenced in a study of T-cell memory formation after mild COVID-19. Findings and caveats of the study: The appearance of some responding clones in pre-infection memory suggested that cross-reactive memory joined. Most CD4+ clones that shrank were in CM and EM, while CD8+ ones turned up in EMRA. A second wave expanding day 15 to 37 was CD4+-biased; contracting clones were balanced.

TCRdb recomputed calls from the 5' RACE reads with MiXCR, one row per CDR3 protein. This table holds around 110,000 distinct CDR3 sequences, over 10% found once. Looked up from germline, CDR1 is SGHRS and CDR2 is YFSETQ. This CDR3 has 15 residues. V shed 4 bases and J shed 2 bases, with 14 bases lying between them. Comment on this clonotype: Its antigen is not known.

Sequencing used PBMCs or a T cell subset sorted from them (not recorded which). This sequence joins TRBV5-1 and TRBJ2-3; weak D call: TRBD1 (6 bases). The sequence was obtained from an adult woman who had mild COVID-19 (a few samples of this study predate the infection). Cell type and time point are not known. The CDR3 nucleotides are TGCGCCAGCAGCCAGGGGACCCGCAACACAGATACGCAGTATTTT. Translated, it gives CASSQGTRNTDTQYF.